Following are 26 T cell receptor beta chains from one sample sequenced in a study of T cells in Graves' hyperthyroidism and ophthalmopathy. RNA transcripts served as the template for amplifying TCR beta CDR3 regions. TCR CDR3 regions were first amplified by RT-PCR with HTBI primers. TCRdb re-called the multiplex PCR reads through MiXCR, storing one row per CDR3 protein. The sample lists under 450,000 distinct CDR3 sequences, roughly 14% occurring once. The sample comprised blood. These receptors came from a woman aged 18-29 years with Graves' hyperthyroidism.

This clonotype appeared many times. V is TRBV28 and J is TRBJ1-5; 7 bases are shared with TRBD1. The trim removed 8 bases at V and 5 bases at J, leaving 9 bases unmatched. Per germline, CDR1 MDHEN and CDR2 SYDVKM. The CDR3 consists of 14 residues. CDR3 loop: CASFRGHLHQPQHF. The CDR3 nucleotides are TGTGCCAGCTTTAGGGGGCACCTACATCAGCCCCAGCATTTT.

At least ten counts were recorded for this clonotype. This chain connects TRBV5-1 to TRBJ2-7, with 8 positions matching TRBD1. The CDR3 runs 14 residues. Germline values: CDR1 SGHRS, CDR2 YFSETQ. Trimming took 4 bases from V and 3 from J; bases not matched to a gene: 6. CDR3 residues: CASSLRTGSYEQYF. The CDR3 coding sequence is TGCGCCAGCAGCCTGAGGACAGGGAGCTACGAGCAGTACTTC.

The chain has TRBV9 and TRBJ1-2; 11 nucleotides align to TRBD1. The CDR3 contains 14 residues. The V gene's germline CDR1 is SGDLS and CDR2 YYNGEE. V shed 4 bases and J 4 bases; nucleotides not matched to a gene: 3. The CDR3 sequence is CASSMGQGGYGYTF. The CDR3 DNA reads as TGTGCCAGCAGCATGGGACAGGGGGGCTATGGCTACACCTTC.

CDR3 amino acids: CASSLIPGPRETQYF. CDR3 nucleotides: TGCGCCAGCAGCTTGATTCCGGGACCTCGAGAGACCCAGTACTTC. The chain combines TRBV5-1 with TRBJ2-5, with D possibly being TRBD1 or TRBD2 (5 bases each). Germline loops: CDR1 SGHRS, CDR2 YFSETQ. This CDR3 contains 15 residues. Trimming stripped 1 base from V and 4 bases from J, with 14 bases between.

This clonotype was seen many times. The chain couples TRBV28 to TRBJ2-5; tentatively, D is TRBD1 (5 bases). The germline V gene encodes CDR1 MDHEN and CDR2 SYDVKM. CDR3 length equals 14 residues. V was clipped by 5 bases and J by 1 base, with 11 bases between them. CDR3 nucleotide sequence: TGTGCCAGCAGTACCCAGGGAACCCAAGAGACCCAGTACTTC. Translated: CASSTQGTQETQYF.

The table lists this clonotype with many counts. This chain joins TRBV29-1 and TRBJ2-7; 8 bases fit TRBD2. Germline CDR1 reads SQVTM; CDR2 reads ANQGSEA. CDR3 length: 12 residues. Unmatched junction bases numbered 7, after V lost 5 bases and J lost 7 bases. CDR3 in DNA: TGCAGCGTTATCGGGGGGGCAGTTGAGCAGTACTTC. It specifies CSVIGGAVEQYF.

This clonotype has only a few counts. The chain uses TRBV20-1 and TRBJ1-5, with a possible D match to TRBD1 (5 bases). The V end lost 4 bases, the J end lost 2 bases, and 9 bases lay between the germline ends. The germline V gene encodes CDR1 DFQATT and CDR2 SNEGSKA (reference sequence). The CDR3 sequence is 13 residues long. Here the CDR3 reads CSATGYGNQPQHF. The CDR3 DNA is TGCAGTGCTACAGGGTACGGCAATCAGCCCCAGCATTTT.

The genes are TRBV5-1 and TRBJ2-7, with a tentative D call TRBD2 (6 bases). The V gene lost 3 bases and the J gene lost 5 bases, with 18 bases spanning the gap. Germline CDR1 SGHRS, CDR2 YFSETQ. This CDR3 spans 15 amino acids. The DNA of the CDR3 is TGCGCCAGCAGCTGGACGGGGGACGCGGCCCACGAGCAGTACTTC. Translating it yields CASSWTGDAAHEQYF.

Ten or more counts support this clonotype. The gene calls are TRBV6-1 and TRBJ1-4; no firm D call. The CDR3 contains 15 residues. V was shortened by 3 bases and J by 0 bases, with 8 bases between the two germline ends. The germline V gene encodes CDR1 MNHNS and CDR2 SASEGT. The CDR3 is CASSERAATNEKLFF. The CDR3 DNA sequence: TGTGCCAGCAGTGAGAGGGCTGCAACTAATGAAAAACTGTTTTTT.

There are many counts of this clonotype. The chain has TRBV2 and TRBJ1-4; D gene uncertain. V lost 3 bases to trimming and J lost 8 bases, with 16 bases between them. Germline CDR1 reads SNHLY; CDR2 reads FYNNEI. The CDR3 is 15 amino acids. The CDR3 loop reads CASSDRPSGLEKLFF. The CDR3 nucleotides are TGTGCCAGCAGTGATAGACCAAGTGGATTAGAAAAACTGTTTTTT.

This clonotype was seen a few times. The rearrangement uses TRBV11-2 and TRBJ2-2, with 10 bases identical to TRBD2. Germline lookup yields CDR1 SGHAT and CDR2 FQNNGV. Trimming took 6 bases from V and 3 from J; bases not matched to a gene: 10. CDR3 length: 17 amino acids. This chain's CDR3 is CASSEDSGGPDTGELFF. DNA of the CDR3: TGTGCCAGCAGTGAGGATAGCGGGGGGCCGGACACCGGGGAGCTGTTTTTT.

This clonotype was found a few times. The V call is TRBV9, the J call TRBJ1-3; a weak D match, TRBD1 (5 bases). CDR1 is SGDLS, CDR2 YYNGEE, per germline. CDR3 length equals 16 residues. Trimming took off 0 bases at V and 8 bases at J, with 18 bases between the two ends. CDR3 protein: CASSVDVQGGSDTIYF. The CDR3 DNA reads as TGTGCCAGCAGCGTAGATGTGCAGGGAGGCTCGGACACCATATATTTT. Complete variable domain (other parts from reference TRBV9 and TRBJ1-3): DSGVTQTPKHLITATGQRVTLRCSPRSGDLSVYWYQQSLDQGLQFLIQYYNGEERAKGNILERFSAQQFPDLHSELNLSSLELGDSALYFCASSVDVQGGSDTIYFGEGSWLTVV.

This clonotype was counted ten times or more. The chain is built from TRBV4-3 and TRBJ2-7; 7 bases fit TRBD1. The J segment lost 0 bases and the V segment lost 2 bases, leaving 13 bases of the junction unmatched. The CDR3 length is 18 residues. Germline loops: CDR1 LGHNA, CDR2 YSLEER. The CDR3 loop reads CASSQTRGQVRSSYEQYF. CDR3 bases: TGCGCCAGCAGCCAAACCCGAGGACAGGTTAGGAGCTCCTACGAGCAGTACTTC.

The table lists this clonotype with many counts. V is TRBV7-8 and J is TRBJ2-1; 10 positions match TRBD2. Germline V gene data show CDR1 as SGHVS and CDR2 as FQNEAQ. V trimming: 5 bases; J trimming: 10 bases; junction bases outside the gene matches: 11. The CDR3 contains 15 residues. The CDR3 loop reads CASSRSGGNRGEQFF. The CDR3 DNA reads as TGTGCCAGCAGCCGTAGCGGGGGGAACAGAGGGGAGCAGTTCTTC.

This clonotype was recorded at least ten times. The V call is TRBV15, the J call TRBJ2-3; 7 bases fit TRBD1. The CDR3 spans 16 residues. Unmatched junction bases numbered 6, after V lost 0 bases and J lost 3 bases. CDR1 and CDR2 from the germline V gene are LNHNV and YYDKDF (reference sequence). CDR3 residues: CATSRDKQGRTDTQYF. The CDR3 bases are TGTGCCACCAGCAGAGATAAACAGGGGAGAACAGATACGCAGTATTTT. Drawing the rest from reference TRBV15 and TRBJ2-3, the complete variable domain is DAMVIQNPRYQVTQFGKPVTLSCSQTLNHNVMYWYQQKSSQAPKLLFHYYDKDFNNEADTPDNFQSRRPNTSFCFLDIRSPGLGDTAMYLCATSRDKQGRTDTQYFGPGTRLTVL.

There are many counts of this clonotype. The chain combines TRBV6-1 with TRBJ2-3; 10 nucleotides align to TRBD2. Looked up from germline, CDR1 is MNHNS and CDR2 is SASEGT. Trimming cost V 6 bases and J 2 bases; bases outside gene matches: 8. The CDR3 has 16 amino acids. The CDR3 DNA is TGTGCCAGCAGGAGCGGGGGGGCCATCGTCACAGATACGCAGTATTTT. Translating it yields CASRSGGAIVTDTQYF.

At least ten counts were recorded for this clonotype. The V call is TRBV20-1, the J call TRBJ1-1; D remains unclear. The CDR3 sequence is 14 residues long. CDR1 is DFQATT and CDR2 is SNEGSKA in the germline V gene (reference sequence). The V end was cut by 2 bases, the J end by 4 bases, with 14 bases between. The CDR3 DNA is TGCAGTGCTAGATCCCCCGTAGATGGCACTGAAGCTTTCTTT. It specifies CSARSPVDGTEAFF.

Many counts were recorded for this clonotype. The rearrangement links TRBV10-2 to TRBJ2-7; D may be TRBD1 (6 bases). This CDR3 has 12 amino acids. The V gene's germline CDR1 is WSHSY and CDR2 SAAADI. The ends were cut back, 6 bases at V and 3 bases at J, with 9 bases in the middle. CDR3 in DNA: TGCGCCAGCAGCGGACAGAACTACGAGCAGTACTTC. Translation gives CASSGQNYEQYF.

This chain connects TRBV4-3 to TRBJ1-1; D gene uncertain. Germline CDR1 is LGHNA and CDR2 is YSLEER. This CDR3 has 16 amino acids. Trimming removed 1 base at V and 0 bases at J, with 12 bases between. CDR3 sequence: CASSQGRRRVNTEAFF. CDR3 in DNA: TGCGCCAGCAGCCAAGGTCGACGCCGGGTGAACACTGAAGCTTTCTTT.

This clonotype was seen only a few times. This chain joins TRBV7-9 and TRBJ2-7; TRBD1 agrees at 8 bases. CDR3 length equals 14 residues. CDR1 and CDR2 from the germline V gene are SEHNR and FQNEAQ (reference sequence). Trimming removed 5 bases from V and 2 bases from J; junction bases left unmatched: 5. Here the CDR3 reads CASSRQGKTYEQYF. The CDR3 DNA sequence: TGTGCCAGCAGCCGACAGGGGAAAACCTACGAGCAGTACTTC.

In this sample, this clonotype turned up many times. The junction does not match germline at one end; this may be a read error. The rearrangement uses TRBV11-2 and TRBJ2-3; D uncertain. The V gene's germline CDR1 is SGHAT and CDR2 FQNNGV. The length of the CDR3 is 14 residues. The CDR3: CASRLEDPTDTQYF. The CDR3 region has the DNA TGTGCCAGCAGGTTAGAGGACCCCACAGATACGCAGTATTTT.

In its sample, this clonotype was seen many times. The rearrangement uses TRBV3-1 and TRBJ1-5; 8 bases line up with TRBD1. The CDR3 spans 15 residues. CDR1 LGHDT and CDR2 YNNKEL come from the germline V gene (reference sequence). The V segment lost 3 bases and the J segment 6 bases; nucleotides outside the gene matches: 7. The CDR3 loop reads CASSQETGVLQPQHF. CDR3 coding DNA: TGTGCCAGCAGCCAGGAGACAGGGGTCCTTCAGCCCCAGCATTTT. Complete variable domain (other parts from reference TRBV3-1 and TRBJ1-5): DTAVSQTPKYLVTQMGNDKSIKCEQNLGHDTMYWYKQDSKKFLKIMFSYNNKELIINETVPNRFSPKSPDKAHLNLHINSLELGDSAVYFCASSQETGVLQPQHFGDGTRLSIL.

The rearrangement uses TRBV2 and TRBJ1-3, with TRBD1 as a possible D gene (5 bases). The CDR3 extends over 14 amino acids. V lost 6 bases, J lost 1 base, and 10 bases lay in between. The V gene's germline CDR1 is SNHLY and CDR2 FYNNEI. DNA for the CDR3: TGTGCCAGCAGCGTCGGGGGGTCTGGAAACACCATATATTTT. Amino acids: CASSVGGSGNTIYF.

This clonotype was found many times. The chain couples TRBV6-6 to TRBJ1-3; no clear D gene. Trimming pared 0 bases from V and 0 bases from J, leaving 18 bases between. The CDR3 covers 19 residues. Germline V gene sequence: CDR1 MNHNY, CDR2 SVGAGI (reference sequence). The CDR3 sequence: CASSYSYEVGFPSGNTIYF. For the CDR3, the DNA is TGTGCCAGCAGTTACTCGTATGAGGTGGGGTTCCCCTCTGGAAACACCATATATTTT.

The chain carries TRBV28 and TRBJ2-1; a weak D match, TRBD2 (6 bases). Trimming removed 5 bases from V and 10 bases from J, with 21 bases in between. Germline CDR1 MDHEN, CDR2 SYDVKM. This CDR3 has 15 residues. This chain's CDR3 is CASSPSRTIYGEQFF. CDR3 nucleotide sequence: TGTGCCAGCAGTCCATCCCGGACTATCTACGGGGAGCAGTTCTTC.

In this sample, this clonotype turned up many times. The gene calls are TRBV11-2 and TRBJ2-3, with D perhaps TRBD2 (7 bases). The CDR3 is made up of 16 amino acids. Trimming left V 5 bases short and J 2 bases short, with 17 bases between. Germline V gives CDR1 SGHAT, CDR2 FQNNGV. CDR3 coding DNA: TGTGCCAGCAGCCCCCAGGGGAGGGGGTCCACAGATACGCAGTATTTT. It codes for CASSPQGRGSTDTQYF.